Each of the 18 T cell receptor beta chains below was sequenced from the same sample in a study of cytomegalovirus exposure and HLA in healthy donors. The PCR had 60 Vbeta and 13 Jbeta primers. Sequenced by immunoSEQ multiplex PCR; TCRdb stores in-frame clones only, minus some. This sample has tens of thousands of clones, with less than 75% found just once. The specimen was PBMCs. Receptors were obtained from a man aged 55 to 70 in good health and CMV-seropositive.

This clone has just a few counts. At one boundary the junction diverges from the germline segment, which might be a read error. This rearrangement joins TRBV5-6 to TRBJ1-2; D remains ambiguous. The CDR3 is 13 residues long. Germline CDR1 is SGHDT and CDR2 is YYEEEE. Written as DNA, the CDR3 is TGTGCCAGCAGCACGCCCCCGTTTGGAGGCTCCACCTTC. It yields the protein CASSTPPFGGSTF.

This clone appeared a single time. The chain is built from TRBV7-6 and TRBJ1-2, with a weak D call TRBD1 (5 bases). CDR1 is SGHVS and CDR2 is FNYEAQ in the germline V gene. The CDR3 is made up of 13 amino acids. Trimming took off 5 bases at V and 3 bases at J, with 10 bases between the two ends. The CDR3 loop reads CASSPGQDYGYTF. The CDR3 coding sequence is TGTGCCAGCAGCCCAGGACAAGACTATGGCTACACCTTC.

This sequence joins TRBV6-1 and TRBJ1-1; no reliable D call. The CDR3 is made up of 13 amino acids. Between the trimmed V and J ends, which lost 9 bases and 1 base, there was a span of 12 bases. Germline-derived CDR1 and CDR2 are MNHNS and SASEGT. CDR3 in DNA: TGTGCCAGTACTCGAACAGAGAACACTGAAGCTTTCTTT. Translation: CASTRTENTEAFF.

This clone is categorized as medium-sized (0.01 to 0.1%). The chain couples TRBV5-1 to TRBJ2-3, with 12 bases fitting TRBD2. Germline values: CDR1 SGHRS, CDR2 YFSETQ. This CDR3 contains 16 residues. V shed 0 bases, J shed 3 bases, and the junction held 2 bases outside the gene matches. Here the CDR3 reads CASSLGTSGVTDTQYF. CDR3 in DNA: TGCGCCAGCAGCTTGGGGACTAGCGGGGTAACAGATACGCAGTATTTT. The whole variable domain, filled in from reference TRBV5-1 and TRBJ2-3, reads KAGVTQTPRYLIKTRGQQVTLSCSPISGHRSVSWYQQTPGQGLQFLFEYFSETQRNKGNFPGRFSGRQFSNSRSEMNVSTLELGDSALYLCASSLGTSGVTDTQYFGPGTRLTVL.

V and J are TRBV7-8 and TRBJ2-2; D is possibly TRBD2 (6 bases). The germline V gene has CDR1 SGHVS and CDR2 FQNEAQ. V lost 6 bases to trimming and J lost 5 bases, with 16 bases between them. This CDR3 region has 15 residues. This CDR3 reads CASRPLGGRTGELFF. In DNA form, the CDR3 reads TGTGCCAGCAGACCTCTGGGGGGTCGGACCGGGGAGCTGTTTTTT.

Note on this clone: One junction end disagrees with the germline gene, perhaps due to a read error. CDR3 DNA: TGTGCTAGCAGCCCAGGGACAGGGTCCTACGAGCAGTACTTC. Amino acid sequence: CASSPGTGSYEQYF. The J gene is TRBJ2-7, the V gene TRBV7-7; 9 positions agree with TRBD1. This CDR3 region has 14 residues. Germline CDR1 reads SSHAT; CDR2 reads FNYEAQ (reference sequence). Filled out from reference TRBV7-7 and TRBJ2-7, the complete variable domain reads GAGVSQSPRYKVTKRGQDVTLRCDPISSHATLYWYQQALGQGPEFLTYFNYEAQPDKSGLPSDRFSAERPEGSISTLTIQRTEQRDSAMYRCASSPGTGSYEQYFGPGTRLTVT.

The CDR3 region is CASSYRESSSYEQYF. The CDR3 bases are TGCGCCAGCAGCTACAGGGAGAGTTCCTCCTACGAGCAGTACTTC. The chain joins TRBV5-1 to TRBJ2-7; a possible D gene is TRBD1 (6 bases). This CDR3 has 15 amino acids. Trimming took 3 bases from V and 0 from J, leaving 13 bases between them. The germline V gene has CDR1 SGHRS and CDR2 YFSETQ. Full variable domain (remainder filled in from reference TRBV5-1 and TRBJ2-7): KAGVTQTPRYLIKTRGQQVTLSCSPISGHRSVSWYQQTPGQGLQFLFEYFSETQRNKGNFPGRFSGRQFSNSRSEMNVSTLELGDSALYLCASSYRESSSYEQYFGPGTRLTVT.

The chain carries TRBV5-1 and TRBJ2-1, with TRBD2 identical over 11 bases. CDR1 is SGHRS, CDR2 YFSETQ, per germline. V shed 4 bases, J shed 6 bases, and the junction held 9 bases outside the gene matches. CDR3 length: 16 amino acids. The CDR3 sequence: CASSQSGTSGFNEQFF. The CDR3 coding sequence is TGCGCCAGCAGCCAATCCGGGACTAGCGGCTTCAATGAGCAGTTCTTC.

This clone has only a few counts. V is TRBV7-9 and J is TRBJ1-5; no reliable D call. Germline lookup yields CDR1 SEHNR and CDR2 FQNEAQ (reference sequence). Trimming removed 5 bases from V and 9 bases from J, with 11 bases in between. The CDR3 is 12 residues long. The CDR3 sequence is CASSRGETPQHF. As DNA, the CDR3 is TGTGCCAGCAGCCGCGGGGAGACGCCCCAGCATTTT. Together with reference TRBV7-9 and TRBJ1-5, the CDR3 gives the full variable domain: DTGVSQNPRHKITKRGQNVTFRCDPISEHNRLYWYRQTLGQGPEFLTYFQNEAQLEKSRLLSDRFSAERPKGSFSTLEIQRTEQGDSAMYLCASSRGETPQHFGDGTRLSIL.

The table lists this clone with a few counts. The V gene is TRBV27, the J gene TRBJ2-1; a weak D match, TRBD2 (6 bases). The CDR3 runs to 14 residues. The V end lost 4 bases, the J end lost 9 bases, and 16 bases lay between the germline ends. Germline loops: CDR1 MNHEY, CDR2 SMNVEV (reference sequence). The CDR3 loop is CASSSALGGAEQFF. Here the CDR3 DNA reads TGTGCCAGCAGTTCGGCCCTTGGCGGGGCTGAGCAGTTCTTC.

The chain couples TRBV18 to TRBJ1-4; unclear D gene. The germline gives CDR1 KGHSH, CDR2 LQKENI. The CDR3 consists of 14 residues. Trimming removed 3 bases at V and 3 bases at J, with 8 bases between. CDR3: CASSPSLSNEKLFF. The CDR3 nucleotides are TGTGCCAGCTCACCGTCTTTGTCTAATGAAAAACTGTTTTTT.

V and J are TRBV5-6 and TRBJ2-2; D is ambiguous. From germline, CDR1 is SGHDT and CDR2 YYEEEE. CDR3 length equals 17 residues. The V end lost 3 bases, the J end lost 4 bases, and 19 bases lay between the germline ends. The CDR3: CASSSDPGLVATGELFF. The CDR3 DNA reads as TGTGCCAGCAGCTCGGATCCCGGGTTGGTTGCCACCGGGGAGCTGTTTTTT.

The V gene is TRBV2, the J gene TRBJ2-7, with D tentatively TRBD1 (5 bases). From germline, CDR1 is SNHLY and CDR2 FYNNEI. The V gene lost 8 bases and the J gene lost 7 bases, with 18 bases spanning the gap. The CDR3 spans 13 residues. CDR3 bases: TGTGCCAGCGTTAGGACACTTAAGGATGAGCAGTACTTC. Encoded protein: CASVRTLKDEQYF.

This chain's CDR3 is CASSLFIENNEQFF. The CDR3 DNA reads as TGTGCCAGCAGTTTATTTATAGAAAACAATGAGCAGTTCTTC. The chain employs TRBV28 and TRBJ2-1; D ambiguous. Germline CDR1 reads MDHEN; CDR2 reads SYDVKM. The CDR3 spans 14 residues. Trimming removed 1 base from V and 5 bases from J, with 9 bases in between.

The chain links TRBV7-6 to TRBJ2-7; TRBD1 agrees at 7 bases. Germline V CDR1 and CDR2: SGHVS, FNYEAQ. The CDR3 is 17 amino acids. V trimming: 5 bases; J trimming: 2 bases; junction bases outside the gene matches: 15. The CDR3 DNA reads TGTGCCAGCAGCCCGGAAGGGGACAGCCGAGGCGCCTACGAGCAGTACTTC. This translates into CASSPEGDSRGAYEQYF.

This chain links TRBV4-3 with TRBJ1-2; no clear D gene. Looked up from germline, CDR1 is LGHNA and CDR2 is YSLEER. The CDR3 length is 16 residues. The V gene lost 0 bases and the J gene lost 0 bases, with 11 bases spanning the gap. Written as DNA, the CDR3 is TGCGCCAGCAGCCAAGATCTAGCAACCGCTAACTATGGCTACACCTTC. Encoded protein: CASSQDLATANYGYTF.

The chain combines TRBV4-1 with TRBJ2-7; TRBD2 matches at 7 bases. Germline V gene lookup returns CDR1 MGHRA and CDR2 YSYEKL. This CDR3 has 15 amino acids. V shed 4 bases, J shed 2 bases, and the junction held 8 bases outside the gene matches. The CDR3 nucleotides are TGCGCCAGCAGCCCCCCTGGGGGGAGGGCCTACGAGCAGTACTTC. Encoded protein: CASSPPGGRAYEQYF.

This clone showed up just a few times. The rearrangement links TRBV9 to TRBJ1-2; 9 bases are shared with TRBD1. Germline V CDR1 and CDR2: SGDLS, YYNGEE. The J segment lost 4 bases and the V segment lost 2 bases, leaving 9 bases of the junction unmatched. The CDR3 totals 16 residues. The CDR3 sequence: CASSVRDRVGVYGYTF. The DNA of the CDR3 is TGTGCCAGCAGCGTCCGGGACAGGGTGGGAGTCTATGGCTACACCTTC.